One sample yielded the 18 T cell receptor beta chains listed below, sequenced in a study of Graves' ophthalmopathy and Graves' hyperthyroidism. As the template, RNA transcripts were used to amplify TCR beta CDR3 regions. In the first round, RT-PCR was carried out with HTBI primers, and a multiplex PCR formed the second round. TCRdb processed the multiplex PCR reads anew with MiXCR; each CDR3 protein has one entry. The table has about 550,000 distinct CDR3 sequences, under 45% seen once; the top ten hold roughly 4%. Sequenced sample: peripheral blood or thyroid tissue (not recorded which). These receptors were taken from an adult man with Graves' hyperthyroidism.

In its sample, this clonotype was seen many times. V is TRBV29-1 and J is TRBJ1-1; no firm D call. Trimming stripped 7 bases from V and 0 bases from J, with 12 bases between. Germline V gene data show CDR1 as SQVTM and CDR2 as ANQGSEA. The CDR3 loop spans 13 amino acids. The CDR3 DNA reads as TGCAGCGGGAGGACCGACTTGAACACTGAAGCTTTCTTT. Translated: CSGRTDLNTEAFF.

This clonotype was seen repeatedly, ten times or more. The rearrangement uses TRBV10-3 and TRBJ1-2, with D uncertain. The germline V gene encodes CDR1 ENHRY and CDR2 SYGVKD. Trimming removed 10 bases from V and 0 bases from J, with 18 bases in between. This CDR3 comprises 15 residues. CDR3 DNA sequence: TGTGCCAGCAGCGAGAAAGGGTTAGCTAACTATGGCTACACCTTC. This codes for CASSEKGLANYGYTF.

The chain couples TRBV29-1 to TRBJ2-3; D is unresolved. This CDR3 has 13 residues. CDR1 is SQVTM and CDR2 is ANQGSEA in the germline V gene. Trimming removed 3 bases from V and 0 bases from J, with 7 bases in between. The CDR3 DNA reads TGCAGCGTTGACCCATCGAGCACAGATACGCAGTATTTT. Translation: CSVDPSSTDTQYF.

V is TRBV5-5 and J is TRBJ2-7, with unresolved D. The better agreement between TRBJ2-1 and the DNA end casts doubt on the J call. This CDR3 contains 12 residues. Germline V gene data show CDR1 as SGHKS and CDR2 as YYEKEE (reference sequence). The CDR3 DNA follows: TGTGCCAGCAGCGAGAGGTACAATGAGCAGTTCTTC. Protein sequence: CASSERYNEQFF.

In this sample, this clonotype turned up many times. The genes are TRBV7-9 and TRBJ2-2; no definite D call. The CDR3 spans 14 residues. Germline CDR1 and CDR2: SEHNR and FQNEAQ (reference sequence). V dropped 4 bases and J dropped 3 bases, with 9 bases sitting between them. The CDR3 coding sequence is TGTGCCAGCAGCTCCCTTACCTACACCGGGGAGCTGTTTTTT. Residues: CASSSLTYTGELFF. Variable domain in full (rest from reference TRBV7-9 and TRBJ2-2): DTGVSQNPRHKITKRGQNVTFRCDPISEHNRLYWYRQTLGQGPEFLTYFQNEAQLEKSRLLSDRFSAERPKGSFSTLEIQRTEQGDSAMYLCASSSLTYTGELFFGEGSRLTVL.

The chain links TRBV7-8 to TRBJ1-2; TRBD1 is a possible D gene (5 bases). The V end was cut by 6 bases, the J end by 3 bases, with 20 bases between. Germline V gene lookup returns CDR1 SGHVS and CDR2 FQNEAQ. This CDR3 comprises 16 residues. CDR3 nucleotide sequence: TGTGCCAGCAGTTCCGGGCAGGGAAGTTTTTACTATGGCTACACCTTC. Translating it yields CASSSGQGSFYYGYTF. The complete variable domain, with remaining parts taken from reference TRBV7-8 and TRBJ1-2, reads GAGVSQSPRYKVAKRGQDVALRCDPISGHVSLFWYQQALGQGPEFLTYFQNEAQLDKSGLPSDRFFAERPEGSVSTLKIQRTQQEDSAVYLCASSSGQGSFYYGYTFGSGTRLTVV.

This clonotype was detected many times. The rearrangement uses TRBV24-1 and TRBJ2-7; TRBD1 matches 11 bases. CDR1 is KGHDR and CDR2 is SFDVKD in the germline V gene. J was trimmed by 6 bases and V by 10 bases; bases with no gene match: 4. The CDR3 has 12 amino acids. In DNA, the CDR3 is TGTGCCACGGGACAGGGGGGTGGCGAGCAGTACTTC. It codes for CATGQGGGEQYF.

This clonotype appeared many times. This chain joins TRBV5-1 and TRBJ1-1; TRBD1 agrees at 7 bases. The CDR3 runs 16 residues. The ends lost 0 bases at V and 3 bases at J; junction bases unmatched: 8. Germline CDR1 is SGHRS and CDR2 is YFSETQ. DNA of the CDR3: TGCGCCAGCAGCTTGGCCTTGGCCAGGGGGTACACTGAAGCTTTCTTT. Its translation: CASSLALARGYTEAFF.

This clonotype was seen repeatedly, ten times or more. V usage is TRBV29-1 and J usage is TRBJ1-2, with 9 nucleotides matching TRBD1. Trimming removed 0 bases from V and 3 bases from J; junction bases left unmatched: 11. CDR1 and CDR2 from the germline V gene are SQVTM and ANQGSEA. The CDR3 sequence is 17 residues long. The CDR3 DNA reads TGCAGCGTTGAAGATCCGGAAACGGACAGGGGTTACTATGGCTACACCTTC. It encodes CSVEDPETDRGYYGYTF.

This clonotype was detected many times. J is TRBJ2-7 and V is TRBV19; TRBD1 or TRBD2 may be the D gene (6 bases each). Germline CDR1 is LNHDA and CDR2 is SQIVND (reference sequence). V was pared by 6 bases and J by 6 bases, with 18 bases between. The CDR3 consists of 14 residues. The CDR3 nucleotides read TGTGCCAGTAGCCCGATTATGGGGGGCGGCGAGCAGTACTTC. This encodes CASSPIMGGGEQYF. Variable domain in full (rest from reference TRBV19 and TRBJ2-7): DGGITQSPKYLFRKEGQNVTLSCEQNLNHDAMYWYRQDPGQGLRLIYYSQIVNDFQKGDIAEGYSVSREKKESFPLTVTSAQKNPTAFYLCASSPIMGGGEQYFGPGTRLTVT.

As concerns this clonotype: This may arise from a read error, as a much more abundant clone is one base away. The genes are TRBV5-4 and TRBJ2-7, with TRBD2 matching 7 bases. Germline V gives CDR1 SGHNT, CDR2 YYREEE (reference sequence). The CDR3 has 14 residues. V lost 4 bases to trimming and J lost 5 bases; unmatched junction nucleotides: 9. The CDR3 loop reads CASSPGRYPDEQYF. Written as DNA, the CDR3 is TGTGCCAGCAGCCCCGGGAGGTACCCTGACGAGCAGTACTTC.

A single count supports this clonotype. Possible read error: a much larger clone is one base away. The chain employs TRBV7-9 and TRBJ1-2; 8 positions agree with TRBD1. Germline V gene data show CDR1 as SEHNR and CDR2 as FQNEAQ (reference sequence). This CDR3 is 15 amino acids long. V lost 2 bases to trimming and J lost 6 bases; unmatched junction nucleotides: 8. The chain's CDR3 is CASSLPTGEGHGYTF. As DNA, the CDR3 is TGTGCCAGCAGCTTACCGACAGGGGAAGGTCATGGCTACACCTTC.

This clonotype has a handful of counts. The CDR3 sequence is CAWSPTGNEQYF. The CDR3 DNA is TGTGCCTGGAGTCCCACAGGGAACGAGCAGTACTTC. This chain connects TRBV30 to TRBJ2-7; tentatively, D is TRBD1 (6 bases). Germline V gene lookup returns CDR1 GTSNPN and CDR2 SVGIG (reference sequence). The CDR3 runs to 12 residues. V was trimmed by 2 bases and J by 5 bases, leaving 10 bases between them.

The V gene is TRBV29-1, the J gene TRBJ1-2; possibly TRBD1 for D (5 bases). V lost 0 bases, J lost 5 bases, and 10 bases lay in between. The CDR3 length is 13 residues. The V gene's germline CDR1 is SQVTM and CDR2 ANQGSEA. CDR3: CSVEDQGRYGYTF. In DNA, the CDR3 is TGCAGCGTTGAAGATCAGGGACGGTATGGCTACACCTTC.

This clonotype has a single count. No conserved phenylalanine or tryptophan ends this CDR3, so it is likely a read error. Because the CDR3's place on the DNA is in doubt, the DNA is left out and the CDR3 is given as listed by TCRdb. The V gene is TRBV7-6, the J gene TRBJ1-6. The CDR3 spans 9 amino acids, including both terminal residues. CDR1 and CDR2 (germline): SGHVS, FNYEAQ. CDR3 sequence reads: CASSLDTSS.

This chain links TRBV12-3 or TRBV12-4 with TRBJ1-5; no definite D call. The CDR3 extends over 15 amino acids. V dropped 7 bases and J dropped 1 base, with 14 bases sitting between them. CDR3 region: CASTPRGGSNQPQHF. The DNA for the CDR3 is TGTGCCAGCACCCCACGGGGTGGAAGCAATCAGCCCCAGCATTTT.

Notes on this clonotype: The junction shows a germline mismatch at one end, possibly a read error. V is TRBV29-1 and J is TRBJ1-3; D uncertain. Germline V gene sequence: CDR1 SQVTM, CDR2 ANQGSEA. The CDR3 consists of 14 residues. The CDR3 reads CSVDGGLSGNTIYF. The CDR3 DNA reads as TGCAGCGTTGACGGCGGCCTCTCTGGAAACACTATATATTTT.

Only a few counts were recorded for this clonotype. V gene TRBV5-1 combines with J gene TRBJ2-2; tentative D call: TRBD2 (6 bases). This CDR3 region has 17 residues. In germline, CDR1 is SGHRS, CDR2 YFSETQ. V gave up 4 bases and J gave up 6 bases, with 22 bases separating them. CDR3 region: CASSQEGGGVGAGELFF. Here the CDR3 DNA reads TGCGCCAGCAGCCAAGAAGGTGGCGGGGTTGGGGCCGGGGAGCTGTTTTTT.